This record looks at one T cell receptor (beta chain) sequence and its context. The target antigen is unknown. The data are from a study of human T cells and chemical hapten exposure. Specified time point: patch test 2, 6 weeks after DPC sensitization. As to treatment: therapeutic diphenylcyclopropenone sensitization with weekly scalp DPC. Total RNA came from unfractionated whole blood. Study-wide findings and caveats: TCRs above 1 in 1000 frequency did not change with DPC sensitization.

The library put unique molecular identifiers onto individual cDNA molecules. Per the original data handling: Individual samples carried between about 23,224 and 750,000 TCRs, with 95,638 as the median. TCRdb independently ran MiXCR on the RACE reads; one entry per CDR3 protein. TCRdb assigned the V and J calls; the authors' analysis was not used. The profile shows around 99,000 distinct CDR3 sequences, 9.5% to 11% of them singletons. The origin of this receptor is a man in his forties with alopecia areata. Some clones in this sample may be carry-over from other donors' samples. Source: whole blood, taken in connection with sensitization to the hapten diphenylcyclopropenone (DPC).

The CDR3 spells CSVERQMGEKLFF. The CDR3 region has the DNA TGCAGCGTTGAAAGACAGATGGGTGAAAAACTGTTTTTT. The gene calls are TRBV29-1 and TRBJ1-4; possible D gene TRBD1, 5 bases. CDR3 length: 13 residues. V lost 2 bases, J lost 7 bases, and 11 bases lay in between. Germline V gene sequence: CDR1 SQVTM, CDR2 ANQGSEA.